This T cell receptor (beta chain) was sequenced for a study of blood T cells in healthy people across ages. Study details: Per two T cells, template switching captured roughly one barcoded beta molecule.

Notes on this clonotype: Its target is unknown.

A J-beta primer mix and a sample-barcoded 5' primer were used in a second PCR of roughly 6 to 11 cycles. TCRdb re-analysed the 5' RACE reads in MiXCR, keeping a single row per CDR3 protein. The sample has hundreds of thousands of distinct CDR3 sequences; around a quarter are singletons. The length of the CDR3 is 16 residues. Trimming stripped 0 bases from V and 1 base from J, with 9 bases between. The germline gives CDR1 LGHNA, CDR2 YSLEER. Regarding the study as a whole: PBMCs left unsorted prevented a conclusive naive versus antigen-experienced comparison.

This sample was also put to use in a study of T cells of mothers and their children. That publication notes: In each mother, TCR beta CDR3 reads exceeded 9.5 million; in each child, they numbered around 3 million.

Sequencing was performed on blood. This chain uses TRBV4-3 with TRBJ2-2; tentative D call: TRBD1 (5 bases). The origin of this receptor is a boy younger than 10 in good health. In DNA form, the CDR3 reads TGCGCCAGCAGCCAAGATCGACAGCGGAACACCGGGGAGCTGTTTTTT. Translating gives CASSQDRQRNTGELFF.